The T cell receptor (beta chain) under discussion was sequenced for a study of cytomegalovirus exposure and HLA in healthy donors. The study's findings and limits: Data from an earlier analysis indicated that most TCR beta V segments were productive either about 87% or about 30% of the time. It was reported that TCR beta sequences correctly inferred the HLA-A and HLA-B alleles for most subjects.

This CDR3 is built from 15 residues. Losses at the gene ends were 5 bases for V and 7 bases for J; bases not matched to a gene: 8. Germline V CDR1 and CDR2: MNHNS, SASEGT. For this clone: Its antigen is unidentified.

The PCR used 60 Vbeta and 13 Jbeta primers. Source study methods: The count from a later analysis was 60 million to 85 million unique TCR beta chains, 9 million to 12 million of them shared. Produced via immunoSEQ multiplex PCR; TCRdb's table is partial and in-frame only. V and J calls and clone size are copied from that table; D and trimming were computed from the DNA. Of 150,000 to 200,000 clones listed, roughly 80% are singletons. The chain links TRBV6-1 to TRBJ2-1, with 10 bases fitting TRBD2. Source material: PBMCs. The clonotype comes from a man between 18 and 29 years old in good health and CMV-seropositive. Here the CDR3 DNA reads TGTGCCAGCAGTCTTAGCGGGAGGCCGGGGAATGAGCAGTTCTTC. Amino acid sequence: CASSLSGRPGNEQFF.